This T cell receptor (beta chain) is drawn from a study of T cells in Graves' hyperthyroidism and ophthalmopathy. The CDR3 is 14 amino acids. The J segment lost 7 bases and the V segment lost 4 bases, leaving 7 bases of the junction unmatched. In germline, CDR1 is LNHDA, CDR2 SQIVND (reference sequence). There were TCR beta CDR3 regions amplified from RNA transcripts. The primer set for the first-round RT-PCR of the TCR CDR3 was HTBI. Each CDR3 protein gets one entry after TCRdb re-called the multiplex PCR reads with MiXCR. The sample consists of some 440,000 distinct CDR3 sequences, approximately 15% of them appearing once.

Sample: blood. The rearrangement joins TRBV19 to TRBJ2-1, with 7 bases matching TRBD2. The sequence came from a young woman with Graves' hyperthyroidism. The CDR3 sequence is CASSTGGGRNEQFF. CDR3 coding DNA: TGTGCCAGTAGTACCGGGGGAGGGAGGAATGAGCAGTTCTTC.